The 29 T cell receptor beta chains listed next were all sequenced from one sample in a study of brain T cells in children with intractable seizures. Sequencing used immunoSEQ multiplex PCR; TCRdb keeps in-frame clones, though not all of them. The table lists under 400,000 clones, roughly 93% of them singletons. Sample time point: blood from clinic visit 5 months post-surgery; TSC patient then seizure free. This sample comprised peripheral blood, obtained 4 to 5 months after surgery. The receptor set was obtained from a boy less than two years old with tuberous sclerosis and intractable seizures.

The gene calls are TRBV6-5 and TRBJ2-7; 8 bases line up with TRBD1. Per germline, CDR1 MNHEY and CDR2 SVGAGI. V lost 5 bases and J lost 2; bases outside the gene matches: 2. The CDR3 has 13 amino acids. The CDR3 DNA reads as TGTGCCAGCAGTCGACAGGGGACCTACGAGCAGTACTTC. Protein: CASSRQGTYEQYF.

The V call is TRBV9, the J call TRBJ2-3, with 9 bases lining up with TRBD2. V shed 2 bases, J shed 2 bases, and the junction held 6 bases outside the gene matches. The CDR3 consists of 16 residues. Germline V gives CDR1 SGDLS, CDR2 YYNGEE. The CDR3, as DNA: TGTGCCAGCAGCGTGGCGGGGGGGCGCTACACAGATACGCAGTATTTT. Translated, it gives CASSVAGGRYTDTQYF.

This clone showed up just once. This sequence joins TRBV5-6 and TRBJ1-5; TRBD1 agrees at 7 bases. This CDR3 has 15 amino acids. The trim removed 6 bases at V and 6 bases at J, leaving 12 bases unmatched. Germline V gene sequence: CDR1 SGHDT, CDR2 YYEEEE. In DNA, the CDR3 is TGTGCCAGCAACTCAAGGGGGCAGGGTGGTCAGCCCCAGCATTTT. It is translated as CASNSRGQGGQPQHF.

The genes are TRBV18 and TRBJ1-6; D is possibly TRBD1 (6 bases). This CDR3 has 13 amino acids. V lost 3 bases to trimming and J lost 9 bases, with 9 bases between them. Per germline, CDR1 KGHSH and CDR2 LQKENI. The CDR3 region has the DNA TGTGCCAGCTCACCCCCCAGGGGTTCACCCCTCCACTTT. Translated, it gives CASSPPRGSPLHF.

This clone was counted a single time. The same CDR3 can be traced to other DNA sequences in this sample. J is TRBJ2-7 and V is TRBV9; the D is unclear. Germline CDR1 SGDLS, CDR2 YYNGEE. V gave up 0 bases and J gave up 0 bases, with 10 bases separating them. This CDR3 region has 15 residues. CDR3: CASSVAGGSSYEQYF. CDR3 nucleotide sequence: TGTGCCAGCAGCGTAGCGGGCGGCAGCTCCTACGAGCAGTACTTC.

The chain is built from TRBV30 and TRBJ2-3; D perhaps matches TRBD2 (5 bases). Germline V gives CDR1 GTSNPN, CDR2 SVGIG (reference sequence). The CDR3 is made up of 14 amino acids. In nucleotides, the CDR3 is TGTGCGTGCCACCCGAGCGGCCACACAGATACGCAGTATTTT. Translated: CACHPSGHTDTQYF.

This chain uses TRBV7-6 with TRBJ2-1, with D unclear. The V end was cut by 2 bases, the J end by 0 bases, with 14 bases between. The CDR3 spans 17 residues. CDR1 is SGHVS and CDR2 is FNYEAQ in the germline V gene. In DNA, the CDR3 is TGTGCCAGCAGCTTACGATCCGGCGAAAGCTCCTACAATGAGCAGTTCTTC. Translated: CASSLRSGESSYNEQFF. The full variable domain, completed using reference TRBV7-6 and TRBJ2-1, is GAGVSQSPRYKVTKRGQDVALRCDPISGHVSLYWYRQALGQGPEFLTYFNYEAQQDKSGLPNDRFSAERPEGSISTLTIQRTEQRDSAMYRCASSLRSGESSYNEQFFGPGTRLTVL.

The J gene is TRBJ1-1, the V gene TRBV7-2, with unresolved D. V was shortened by 4 bases and J by 0 bases, with 6 bases between the two germline ends. This CDR3 has 13 amino acids. Germline CDR1 is SGHTA and CDR2 is FQGNSA. This CDR3 is CASSSLLNTEAFF. DNA of the CDR3: TGTGCCAGCAGCTCCCTTCTGAACACTGAAGCTTTCTTT. Full variable domain (outside the CDR3, taken from reference TRBV7-2 and TRBJ1-1): GAGVSQSPSNKVTEKGKDVELRCDPISGHTALYWYRQSLGQGLEFLIYFQGNSAPDKSGLPSDRFSAERTGGSVSTLTIQRTQQEDSAVYLCASSSLLNTEAFFGQGTRLTVV.

The chain carries TRBV2 and TRBJ2-2; 9 bases line up with TRBD2. The ends lost 4 bases at V and 4 bases at J; junction bases unmatched: 7. CDR3 length equals 16 residues. Germline V lookup: CDR1 SNHLY, CDR2 FYNNEI. The CDR3, as DNA: TGTGCCAGCAGTGGTTGGCTAGCGGGACCCACCGGGGAGCTGTTTTTT. This translates into CASSGWLAGPTGELFF.

V and J are TRBV19 and TRBJ2-7, with a tentative D call TRBD1 (6 bases). This CDR3 has 15 amino acids. The V end was cut by 5 bases, the J end by 2 bases, with 16 bases between. Germline V gives CDR1 LNHDA, CDR2 SQIVND (reference sequence). DNA for the CDR3: TGTGCCAGTAGTCGACACCAGACAGGAACCTACGAGCAGTACTTC. Translating it yields CASSRHQTGTYEQYF.

The rearrangement links TRBV15 to TRBJ2-7; 7 bases match TRBD2. CDR3 length: 17 amino acids. The ends lost 0 bases at V and 2 bases at J; junction bases unmatched: 10. Germline V gene data show CDR1 as LNHNV and CDR2 as YYDKDF (reference sequence). In nucleotides, the CDR3 is TGTGCCACCAGCAGAGATTTCCGGGCTAGCGGAGCCTACGAGCAGTACTTC. Translation: CATSRDFRASGAYEQYF.

This clone was seen only once. This chain connects TRBV5-4 to TRBJ2-2, with 11 nucleotides matching TRBD2. V was clipped by 4 bases and J by 4 bases; unmatched bases: 9. Germline CDR1 is SGHNT and CDR2 is YYREEE (reference sequence). This CDR3 region has 17 residues. The CDR3 nucleotides read TGTGCCAGCAGCGGGATTAGCGGGAGGGGAGGCACCGGGGAGCTGTTTTTT. Residues: CASSGISGRGGTGELFF.

The V and J genes are TRBV5-6 and TRBJ2-7; TRBD1 matches 10 bases. V dropped 4 bases and J dropped 5; count of bases not matched to a gene: 9. CDR1 is SGHDT, CDR2 YYEEEE, per germline. The CDR3 spans 15 residues. CDR3: CASSRGGQGYHEQYF. Written as DNA, the CDR3 is TGTGCCAGCAGCCGGGGGGGACAGGGGTACCACGAGCAGTACTTC.

V gene TRBV2 combines with J gene TRBJ2-7; D is unclear. Trimming shortened V by 4 bases and J by 6 bases, and 7 bases separated the two germline ends. CDR1 is SNHLY and CDR2 is FYNNEI in the germline V gene. The CDR3 runs to 11 residues. CDR3 sequence: CASSVPVEQYF. In DNA, the CDR3 is TGTGCCAGCAGTGTGCCAGTCGAGCAGTACTTC.

The V and J genes are TRBV6-2 or TRBV6-3 and TRBJ2-3; D is possibly TRBD1 (5 bases). Trimming pared 6 bases from V and 8 bases from J, leaving 15 bases between. CDR1 and CDR2 (germline): MNHEY, SVGEGT. CDR3 length: 13 amino acids. The CDR3 DNA is TGTGCCAGCAGCCAGGAATTCCAGGGTACGCAGTATTTT. It translates to CASSQEFQGTQYF.

The genes are TRBV5-6 and TRBJ2-1; 8 bases align to TRBD2. V lost 0 bases and J lost 12; bases outside the gene matches: 2. CDR1 and CDR2 (germline): SGHDT, YYEEEE. The CDR3 covers 12 residues. CDR3 DNA: TGTGCCAGCAGCTTGGGTACTAGCGGGCAGTTCTTC. Protein product: CASSLGTSGQFF. The full variable domain, its missing parts supplied by reference TRBV5-6 and TRBJ2-1, is DAGVTQSPTHLIKTRGQQVTLRCSPKSGHDTVSWYQQALGQGPQFIFQYYEEEERQRGNFPDRFSGHQFPNYSSELNVNALLLGDSALYLCASSLGTSGQFFGPGTRLTVL.

This chain connects TRBV6-5 to TRBJ1-1; possibly TRBD1 for D (5 bases). The CDR3 has 15 residues. CDR1 MNHEY and CDR2 SVGAGI come from the germline V gene. Trimming left V 7 bases short and J 5 bases short, with 20 bases between. CDR3 sequence (DNA): TGTGCCAGCAACCCCCAGGGAATGGGTGATACTGAAGCTTTCTTT. Protein: CASNPQGMGDTEAFF.

V and J are TRBV19 and TRBJ1-5, with 10 positions matching TRBD1. The V and J ends lost 5 bases and 0 bases, in that order; junction bases with no gene match: 16. The CDR3 loop spans 20 amino acids. Germline V gene lookup returns CDR1 LNHDA and CDR2 SQIVND (reference sequence). The CDR3 reads CASSEITGTGASYSNQPQHF. The DNA of the CDR3 is TGTGCCAGTAGTGAAATAACTGGGACAGGGGCGTCCTATAGCAATCAGCCCCAGCATTTT.

V is TRBV5-1 and J is TRBJ1-2; D unresolved. This CDR3 spans 13 amino acids. CDR1 SGHRS and CDR2 YFSETQ come from the germline V gene. With 3 bases removed from V and 1 base from J, the gap between germline ends came to 7 bases. The CDR3 sequence: CASSWEGNYGYTF. The CDR3 DNA follows: TGCGCCAGCAGCTGGGAGGGTAACTATGGCTACACCTTC.

The CDR3 bases are TGTGCCAGCAGCTTAGCTCCCCTAGCGGGGTACGAGCAGTACTTC. It codes for CASSLAPLAGYEQYF. This rearrangement joins TRBV7-9 to TRBJ2-7; TRBD2 matches at 9 bases. Trimming removed 0 bases from V and 4 bases from J; junction bases left unmatched: 4. Per the germline V gene, CDR1 is SEHNR and CDR2 is FQNEAQ (reference sequence). CDR3 length equals 15 residues.

This chain uses TRBV30 with TRBJ1-1; a weak D match, TRBD1 (5 bases). The germline V gene has CDR1 GTSNPN and CDR2 SVGIG (reference sequence). The CDR3 has 11 residues. The CDR3 spells CAWDGGTEAFF. Written as DNA, the CDR3 is TGTGCTTGGGACGGGGGGACTGAAGCTTTCTTT.

This chain links TRBV7-9 with TRBJ2-2; D remains ambiguous. Looked up from germline, CDR1 is SEHNR and CDR2 is FQNEAQ (reference sequence). This CDR3 is 14 amino acids long. Trimming cost V 1 base and J 9 bases, with 12 bases left between them. CDR3 amino acids: CASSLGVEHRELFF. In DNA form, the CDR3 reads TGTGCCAGCAGCTTAGGGGTAGAACACCGGGAGCTGTTTTTT. The full variable domain, rest sourced from reference TRBV7-9 and TRBJ2-2, is DTGVSQNPRHKITKRGQNVTFRCDPISEHNRLYWYRQTLGQGPEFLTYFQNEAQLEKSRLLSDRFSAERPKGSFSTLEIQRTEQGDSAMYLCASSLGVEHRELFFGEGSRLTVL.

The chain combines TRBV11-2 with TRBJ2-7; D is possibly TRBD2 (5 bases). The CDR3 spans 16 residues. The V gene's germline CDR1 is SGHAT and CDR2 FQNNGV. Trimming cost V 1 base and J 0 bases, with 13 bases left between them. This chain's CDR3 is CASSLVLSGSSYEQYF. The CDR3 nucleotides are TGTGCCAGCAGCTTAGTTTTATCGGGGAGCTCCTACGAGCAGTACTTC.

The chain joins TRBV15 to TRBJ2-1, with D tentatively TRBD1 or TRBD2 (6 bases each). The CDR3 extends over 14 amino acids. V was shortened by 7 bases and J by 6 bases, with 16 bases between the two germline ends. Germline CDR1 is LNHNV and CDR2 is YYDKDF (reference sequence). Here the CDR3 reads CATINTGAGNEQFF. DNA of the CDR3: TGTGCCACCATTAACACGGGGGCGGGCAATGAGCAGTTCTTC.

V gene TRBV6-1 combines with J gene TRBJ2-3, with unresolved D. The V end was cut by 3 bases, the J end by 4 bases, with 11 bases between. The germline V gene encodes CDR1 MNHNS and CDR2 SASEGT. The CDR3 is 14 amino acids. The CDR3 sequence: CASSEIDLPDTQYF. CDR3 DNA sequence: TGTGCCAGCAGTGAGATAGATCTCCCAGATACGCAGTATTTT.

The CDR3 here is CASSIEVGGRKNEQFF. The DNA for the CDR3 is TGTGCCAGTAGTATAGAAGTAGGGGGCCGGAAGAATGAGCAGTTCTTC. V and J are TRBV19 and TRBJ2-1; 7 nucleotides agree with TRBD1. The germline V gene encodes CDR1 LNHDA and CDR2 SQIVND (reference sequence). The CDR3 sequence is 16 residues long. Losses at the gene ends were 0 bases for V and 7 bases for J; bases not matched to a gene: 9. Drawing the rest from reference TRBV19 and TRBJ2-1, the complete variable domain is DGGITQSPKYLFRKEGQNVTLSCEQNLNHDAMYWYRQDPGQGLRLIYYSQIVNDFQKGDIAEGYSVSREKKESFPLTVTSAQKNPTAFYLCASSIEVGGRKNEQFFGPGTRLTVL.

The gene calls are TRBV27 and TRBJ2-1; D is perhaps TRBD2 (5 bases). Germline V gene lookup returns CDR1 MNHEY and CDR2 SMNVEV (reference sequence). The CDR3 has 15 amino acids. Trimming left V 2 bases short and J 4 bases short, with 12 bases between. CDR3 sequence: CASSLGLTRYNEQFF. DNA of the CDR3: TGTGCCAGCAGTTTAGGACTGACCCGGTACAATGAGCAGTTCTTC.

Comments on this clone: At one end the junction does not follow the germline gene, possibly because of a read error. The rearrangement uses TRBV15 and TRBJ1-1, with 7 bases matching TRBD1. The CDR3 consists of 14 residues. CDR1 LNHNV and CDR2 YYDKDF come from the germline V gene (reference sequence). In DNA, the CDR3 is TGTGCCACCAGCCGAGAACAGGGGAGCGTTGAAGCTTTCTTT. Translating gives CATSREQGSVEAFF. Variable domain in full (rest from reference TRBV15 and TRBJ1-1): DAMVIQNPRYQVTQFGKPVTLSCSQTLNHNVMYWYQQKSSQAPKLLFHYYDKDFNNEADTPDNFQSRRPNTSFCFLDIRSPGLGDTAMYLCATSREQGSVEAFFGQGTRLTVV.

V gene TRBV5-1 combines with J gene TRBJ1-4; tentatively, D is TRBD1 (5 bases). V dropped 5 bases and J dropped 8 bases, with 16 bases sitting between them. The germline V gene encodes CDR1 SGHRS and CDR2 YFSETQ. There are 14 residues in the CDR3. The CDR3 DNA follows: TGCGCCAGCAGAACCGGACATAGGGAAGAAAAACTGTTTTTT. It specifies CASRTGHREEKLFF.